The 31 T cell receptor beta chains presented below share a single source sample, sequenced in a study of shared clonotypes between healthy human individuals. Sequencing used immunoSEQ multiplex PCR; TCRdb keeps in-frame clones, though not all of them. The sample records 740,000 or so clones, less than 80% being singletons. The sample consisted of memory CD4+ T cells sorted from blood. Subset denoted: CD45RA-negative fraction. The receptors here all came from a woman in her twenties or thirties in good health.

This clone was observed at least ten times. The rearrangement joins TRBV7-2 to TRBJ1-5; D not certain. CDR3 length: 15 residues. The V gene lost 3 bases and the J gene lost 3 bases, with 12 bases spanning the gap. CDR1 SGHTA and CDR2 FQGNSA come from the germline V gene. This CDR3 is CASSLEALTNQPQHF. Written as DNA, the CDR3 is TGTGCCAGCAGCTTGGAGGCCTTGACCAATCAGCCCCAGCATTTT. Full variable domain (missing parts from reference TRBV7-2 and TRBJ1-5): GAGVSQSPSNKVTEKGKDVELRCDPISGHTALYWYRQSLGQGLEFLIYFQGNSAPDKSGLPSDRFSAERTGGSVSTLTIQRTQQEDSAVYLCASSLEALTNQPQHFGDGTRLSIL.

The table lists this clone with a few counts. V gene TRBV6-1 combines with J gene TRBJ2-1; 8 bases fit TRBD2. The CDR3 runs 16 residues. From germline, CDR1 is MNHNS and CDR2 SASEGT. J lost 6 bases, V lost 2 bases, and 9 bases had no gene match. Here the CDR3 reads CASSESYGRAFNEQFF. The CDR3 region has the DNA TGTGCCAGCAGTGAATCTTACGGGAGGGCCTTCAATGAGCAGTTCTTC.

Of note for this clone: The sample contains more than one DNA sequence encoding this CDR3. The chain combines TRBV28 with TRBJ2-6; weak D call: TRBD2 (5 bases). The germline gives CDR1 MDHEN, CDR2 SYDVKM. This CDR3 is 15 amino acids long. The V end lost 3 bases, the J end lost 0 bases, and 6 bases lay between the germline ends. CDR3 nucleotide sequence: TGTGCCAGCAGTTTGGCGGGCTCTGGGGCCAACGTCCTGACTTTC. It encodes CASSLAGSGANVLTF.

V and J are TRBV10-2 and TRBJ2-7; no clear D gene. The CDR3 runs 14 residues. The ends were cut back, 1 base at V and 7 bases at J, with 14 bases in the middle. Germline CDR1 is WSHSY and CDR2 is SAAADI. The CDR3 DNA is TGCGCCAGCAGTGAGTTCCCCAGCAGAGGTGAGCAGTACTTC. Its protein is CASSEFPSRGEQYF.

The chain carries TRBV5-6 and TRBJ2-3, with D possibly matching TRBD2 (5 bases). Germline CDR1 is SGHDT and CDR2 is YYEEEE. Trimming cost V 5 bases and J 0 bases, with 16 bases left between them. The CDR3 extends over 16 amino acids. In DNA form, the CDR3 reads TGTGCCAGCAGGCCCCGACACGGCGGGAGCACAGATACGCAGTATTTT. This gives the protein CASRPRHGGSTDTQYF.

Of note for this clone: This same CDR3 is encoded by further DNA sequences in the sample. This chain connects TRBV19 to TRBJ2-7, with 9 bases aligning to TRBD1. The CDR3 consists of 15 residues. With V trimmed by 3 bases and J by 1 base, 4 bases remained unmatched. Germline V CDR1 and CDR2: LNHDA, SQIVND (reference sequence). The CDR3 DNA follows: TGTGCCAGTAGTATCCGCGGGACAGGGTCCTACGAGCAGTACTTC. The encoded protein is CASSIRGTGSYEQYF.

The chain employs TRBV6-5 and TRBJ2-7, with 7 bases fitting TRBD1. J gave up 4 bases and V 6 bases, and 12 bases lay outside the gene matches. Germline assignment: CDR1 MNHEY and CDR2 SVGAGI. The CDR3 is 15 residues long. CDR3 residues: CASRPTGVGGYEQYF. Here the CDR3 DNA reads TGTGCCAGCAGACCAACAGGGGTCGGCGGATACGAGCAGTACTTC.

This chain links TRBV19 with TRBJ1-5; 10 nucleotides agree with TRBD1. After removal of 5 bases from V and 4 bases from J, the junction contained 11 bases not matched to a gene. The CDR3 is 17 amino acids. CDR1 LNHDA and CDR2 SQIVND come from the germline V gene (reference sequence). The CDR3 coding sequence is TGTGCCAGTAGTGGCCTGACAGGGGGCATGGAGAATCAGCCCCAGCATTTT. This translates into CASSGLTGGMENQPQHF.

This clone was seen a handful of times. The CDR3 loop is CASSERAGSSYEQYF. The CDR3 region has the DNA TGTGCCAGCAGTGAACGCGCCGGGAGTTCCTACGAGCAGTACTTC. J is TRBJ2-7 and V is TRBV6-1, with D perhaps matching TRBD2 (6 bases). The ends were cut back, 2 bases at V and 1 base at J, with 12 bases in the middle. CDR1 and CDR2 (germline): MNHNS, SASEGT. The CDR3 sequence is 15 residues long.

The rearrangement joins TRBV6-5 to TRBJ2-3, with D possibly being TRBD2 (5 bases). From germline, CDR1 is MNHEY and CDR2 SVGAGI. The length of the CDR3 is 12 residues. Trimming left V 2 bases short and J 5 bases short, with 5 bases between. CDR3 DNA: TGTGCCAGCAGTTACGCGGGAGATACGCAGTATTTT. It encodes CASSYAGDTQYF.

The chain carries TRBV2 and TRBJ2-6; D gene ambiguous. The length of the CDR3 is 15 residues. Germline V gene sequence: CDR1 SNHLY, CDR2 FYNNEI. Trimming left V 4 bases short and J 0 bases short, with 7 bases between. CDR3 in amino acids: CASSGLDSGANVLTF. The DNA of the CDR3 is TGTGCCAGCAGTGGGCTTGACTCTGGGGCCAACGTCCTGACTTTC.

The chain is built from TRBV10-3 and TRBJ2-7; 12 bases map to TRBD2. Trimming took 6 bases from V and 4 from J; bases not matched to a gene: 7. Per germline, CDR1 ENHRY and CDR2 SYGVKD. There are 15 residues in the CDR3. This CDR3 reads CAISPGTSGLYEQYF. The CDR3, as DNA: TGTGCCATCAGCCCCGGGACTAGCGGGCTTTACGAGCAGTACTTC.

The rearrangement links TRBV2 to TRBJ1-5; TRBD1 might be the D (5 bases). The CDR3 is 17 residues long. CDR1 and CDR2 (germline): SNHLY, FYNNEI. The V end was cut by 2 bases, the J end by 3 bases, with 17 bases between. For the CDR3, the DNA is TGTGCCAGCAGTGAACGAGATCTGGGGGGACTCAATCAGCCCCAGCATTTT. Its translation is CASSERDLGGLNQPQHF.

This clone was observed a few times. The gene calls are TRBV5-1 and TRBJ2-7, with 8 positions matching TRBD2. The germline gives CDR1 SGHRS, CDR2 YFSETQ. The CDR3 has 15 amino acids. The ends lost 0 bases at V and 5 bases at J; junction bases unmatched: 7. CDR3: CASSLEQREIDEQYF. The CDR3 bases are TGCGCCAGCAGCTTGGAGCAGCGGGAGATCGACGAGCAGTACTTC. The entire variable domain, with the rest obtained from reference TRBV5-1 and TRBJ2-7, is as follows: KAGVTQTPRYLIKTRGQQVTLSCSPISGHRSVSWYQQTPGQGLQFLFEYFSETQRNKGNFPGRFSGRQFSNSRSEMNVSTLELGDSALYLCASSLEQREIDEQYFGPGTRLTVT.

The chain has TRBV27 and TRBJ2-2; D unresolved. V was shortened by 2 bases and J by 9 bases, with 13 bases between the two germline ends. Per the germline V gene, CDR1 is MNHEY and CDR2 is SMNVEV (reference sequence). The CDR3 has 14 amino acids. CDR3 sequence (DNA): TGTGCCAGCAGTTTACTACAGCCTGTCCGGGAGCTGTTTTTT. Translation gives CASSLLQPVRELFF.

This clone was seen repeatedly, ten times or more. The chain joins TRBV5-1 to TRBJ2-5; D is possibly TRBD1 (5 bases). This CDR3 is 13 amino acids long. Trimming pared 1 base from V and 4 bases from J, leaving 8 bases between. The germline CDR1 and CDR2 sequences are SGHRS and YFSETQ. CDR3 protein: CASSLRQTETQYF. As DNA, the CDR3 is TGCGCCAGCAGCTTGAGACAGACAGAGACCCAGTACTTC.

A word on this clone: Additional DNA sequences in this sample encode the identical CDR3. The chain links TRBV5-1 to TRBJ2-3; D is undetermined. This CDR3 comprises 14 residues. V shed 0 bases and J shed 3 bases, with 8 bases lying between them. Germline CDR1 is SGHRS and CDR2 is YFSETQ. The CDR3 DNA reads as TGCGCCAGCAGCTTGGTACTGGGGACAGATACGCAGTATTTT. It yields the protein CASSLVLGTDTQYF.

V is TRBV7-7 and J is TRBJ2-1, with D tentatively TRBD1 (6 bases). Germline V gives CDR1 SSHAT, CDR2 FNYEAQ (reference sequence). V was shortened by 5 bases and J by 0 bases, with 11 bases between the two germline ends. This CDR3 has 15 residues. The chain's CDR3 is CASSKTGSSYNEQFF. As DNA, the CDR3 is TGTGCCAGCAGCAAAACAGGGAGCTCCTACAATGAGCAGTTCTTC.

The chain joins TRBV2 to TRBJ2-1; D remains ambiguous. The CDR3 spans 11 residues. The V gene's germline CDR1 is SNHLY and CDR2 FYNNEI. The V end lost 5 bases, the J end lost 7 bases, and 6 bases lay between the germline ends. As DNA, the CDR3 is TGTGCCAGCAGTCTAAAGAATGAGCAGTTCTTC. Encoded protein: CASSLKNEQFF. The full variable domain, in which reference TRBV2 and TRBJ2-1 provide the parts outside the CDR3, is EPEVTQTPSHQVTQMGQEVILRCVPISNHLYFYWYRQILGQKVEFLVSFYNNEISEKSEIFDDQFSVERPDGSNFTLKIRSTKLEDSAMYFCASSLKNEQFFGPGTRLTVL.

The chain is built from TRBV5-6 and TRBJ2-1, with TRBD2 identical over 10 bases. This CDR3 region has 15 residues. Germline-derived CDR1 and CDR2 are SGHDT and YYEEEE. Losses at the gene ends were 3 bases for V and 7 bases for J; bases not matched to a gene: 7. The CDR3 reads CASSYRTSGGNEQFF. For the CDR3, the DNA is TGTGCCAGCAGCTACCGGACTAGCGGTGGTAATGAGCAGTTCTTC.

This clone showed up just a few times. The chain joins TRBV30 to TRBJ1-2; 7 bases are a match to TRBD1. V dropped 3 bases and J dropped 9; count of bases not matched to a gene: 7. Germline V lookup: CDR1 GTSNPN, CDR2 SVGIG (reference sequence). CDR3 size: 12 residues. The CDR3 nucleotides are TGTGCCTGGAGAGCTAACAGGGGCAGCTACACCTTC. It specifies CAWRANRGSYTF.

V is TRBV27 and J is TRBJ2-1, with 11 nucleotides matching TRBD2. Germline V lookup: CDR1 MNHEY, CDR2 SMNVEV (reference sequence). The CDR3 is 17 amino acids. V was clipped by 5 bases and J by 0 bases; unmatched bases: 6. The CDR3 DNA follows: TGTGCCAGCAGTCCCAAGACTAGCGGGAACTCCTACAATGAGCAGTTCTTC. It yields the protein CASSPKTSGNSYNEQFF.

This clone was recorded many times. Here the CDR3 reads CASSLEAGAIDTQYF. The CDR3 bases are TGTGCCAGCAGCTTAGAAGCGGGAGCGATAGATACGCAGTATTTT. The chain joins TRBV7-9 to TRBJ2-3, with 8 bases that match TRBD2. The J segment lost 5 bases and the V segment lost 1 base, leaving 5 bases of the junction unmatched. From germline, CDR1 is SEHNR and CDR2 FQNEAQ (reference sequence). This CDR3 is built from 15 residues.

A note on this clone: Given a much more abundant clone one base away, this may be a read error. The chain has TRBV7-9 and TRBJ2-3; D remains ambiguous. Germline CDR1 is SEHNR and CDR2 is FQNEAQ (reference sequence). V was trimmed by 1 base and J by 2 bases, leaving 4 bases between them. The CDR3 totals 13 residues. The CDR3 reads CASSLDNTDTQYF. CDR3 bases: TGTGCCAGCAGCTTAGACAACACAGATACGCAGTATTTT.

The chain has TRBV15 and TRBJ2-5; unclear D gene. The V gene's germline CDR1 is LNHNV and CDR2 YYDKDF (reference sequence). CDR3 length: 13 amino acids. V lost 0 bases to trimming and J lost 3 bases, with 5 bases between them. The CDR3 region has the DNA TGTGCCACCAGCAGAGAAAGAGAAGAGACCCAGTACTTC. Amino acids: CATSREREETQYF.

The genes are TRBV28 and TRBJ2-7; D possibly corresponds to TRBD2 (5 bases). The CDR3 sequence is 16 residues long. Germline CDR1 and CDR2: MDHEN and SYDVKM. V lost 2 bases and J lost 5, with 19 bases in between. Here the CDR3 reads CASSLRRRPQWDEQYF. CDR3 in DNA: TGTGCCAGCAGTTTAAGGAGGCGGCCTCAATGGGACGAGCAGTACTTC.

V and J are TRBV5-1 and TRBJ2-7, with D tentatively TRBD2 (7 bases). Germline V lookup: CDR1 SGHRS, CDR2 YFSETQ. The CDR3 is made up of 15 amino acids. Deletions cut 2 bases from V and 0 bases from J, with 12 bases between. DNA of the CDR3: TGCGCCAGCAGCTTACTGGGGGGGCCCTCCTACGAGCAGTACTTC. This codes for CASSLLGGPSYEQYF.

The chain joins TRBV2 to TRBJ2-3, with D unresolved. This CDR3 contains 17 residues. Trimming removed 3 bases at V and 0 bases at J, with 16 bases between. Germline loops: CDR1 SNHLY, CDR2 FYNNEI. The CDR3 DNA reads TGTGCCAGCAGTGATGTGAGTTGGCCAAGCAGCACAGATACGCAGTATTTT. It is translated as CASSDVSWPSSTDTQYF.

This clone turned up a few times. The chain carries TRBV30 and TRBJ2-1, with 8 bases fitting TRBD2. The CDR3 contains 15 residues. Germline V gene data show CDR1 as GTSNPN and CDR2 as SVGIG (reference sequence). V was clipped by 4 bases and J by 5 bases; unmatched bases: 10. The DNA for the CDR3 is TGTGCCTGGAACACCCGGGGGGGACTTAACAATGAGCAGTTCTTC. It codes for CAWNTRGGLNNEQFF.

This chain uses TRBV28 with TRBJ2-7; the D gene is possibly TRBD2 (6 bases). Per the germline V gene, CDR1 is MDHEN and CDR2 is SYDVKM. There are 19 residues in the CDR3. V lost 1 base and J 4 bases, leaving 26 bases between the germline ends. As DNA, the CDR3 is TGTGCCAGCAGTTTATACCGGCTAGCGAAACGAGGAGCACTGTACGAGCAGTACTTC. Amino acids: CASSLYRLAKRGALYEQYF.

V gene TRBV15 combines with J gene TRBJ2-1; the D gene could be TRBD1 or TRBD2 (5 bases each). Trimming removed 0 bases from V and 8 bases from J, with 8 bases in between. Germline CDR1 is LNHNV and CDR2 is YYDKDF (reference sequence). The length of the CDR3 is 13 residues. CDR3 in DNA: TGTGCCACCAGCAGAGATTTGGGGGATGAGCAGTTCTTC. As protein: CATSRDLGDEQFF.